This is a list of T cell receptor beta chains from one sample in a study of cytomegalovirus exposure and HLA in healthy donors. Assay: immunoSEQ multiplex PCR; the TCRdb copy retains only in-frame clones and omits some. Of 250,000 to 350,000 clones detected, 86% appear once; the ten largest clones hold less than 4%. Sequencing input: PBMCs. These receptors all stem from a middle-aged man in good health and CMV-seropositive. Each CDR3 is given with its conserved first and last residue. The D gene is left open where the match is weak. Size is omitted from some rows. Given values are once, few, many or a class for expanded clones.

cdr3_nt cdr3_aa v_call cdr3_length clone_size j_call d_call
TGTGCCAGCAGCCCGCGAACTAGCGGGAGCACAGATACGCAGTATTTT CASSPRTSGSTDTQYF TRBV13 16 NA TRBJ2-3 TRBD2
TGTGCCAGCAGCCCGGGACTAGCGGGGCTACGGCAGTTCTTC CASSPGLAGLRQFF TRBV5-6 14 NA TRBJ2-1 TRBD2
TGTGCCAGCTCACCATGGAGTCCTCCCGCTGAAGCTTTCTTT CASSPWSPPAEAFF TRBV18 14 NA TRBJ1-1 NA
TGTGCCAGCCGAAGGGGCGGGAGGGGCACAGATACGCAGTATTTT CASRRGGRGTDTQYF TRBV6-5 15 NA TRBJ2-3 TRBD2
TGTGCCAGCAGCCAAGACTGGGGGGATGAAAAACTGTTTTTT CASSQDWGDEKLFF TRBV14 14 NA TRBJ1-4 NA
TGTGCCAGCAGTTTGCAAGGGGCTGAGCAGTACTTC CASSLQGAEQYF TRBV27 12 NA TRBJ2-7 NA
TGTGCCAGCAGCTCACCGACAGAAGCTAACTATGGCTACACCTTC CASSSPTEANYGYTF TRBV7-9 15 few TRBJ1-2 NA
TGTGCCAGCAGTCCCCACGGGTACTCCTACGAGCAGTACTTC CASSPHGYSYEQYF TRBV21-1 14 NA TRBJ2-7 NA
TGCGCCAGCAGCCAAGATATCGGCCGGGTGAGTGGCTACACCTTC CASSQDIGRVSGYTF TRBV4-3 15 few TRBJ1-2 NA
TGTGCCAGCCGATCCGACTCCGGGAAGAATTACAATGAGCAGTTCTTC CASRSDSGKNYNEQFF TRBV6-6 16 NA TRBJ2-1 NA
TGTGCCAGCAGCCCCCAGGTCAGGGAAGCTTTCTTT CASSPQVREAFF TRBV7-2 12 NA TRBJ1-1 NA
TGTGCCAGTAGTACAACCCTTTTAGCGGGAGTTGGTGACGAGCAGTACTTC CASSTTLLAGVGDEQYF TRBV19 17 once TRBJ2-7 TRBD2
TGTGCCAGCAGTGGGGCGACAGGGGGTGTGGTAGATGGCTACACCTTC CASSGATGGVVDGYTF TRBV2 16 NA TRBJ1-2 TRBD1
TGTGCCAGCAGCTTAAGCGGGAGTAACTACGAGCAGTACTTC CASSLSGSNYEQYF TRBV7-9 14 NA TRBJ2-7 TRBD2